The 14 T cell receptor beta chains below come from one sample, sequenced in a study of radiation and T cells in renal cell carcinoma. The time point denotes: blood 2 weeks post-SBRT. The sample's treatment: 15 Gy SBRT to primary tumor, nephrectomy 4 weeks later. The method was immunoSEQ multiplex PCR; TCRdb's version includes in-frame clones alone and lacks a portion of them. The sample lists roughly 130,000 clones; 70% to 90% were seen once. The sequencing used blood, collected from a patient whose treatment included radiotherapy and nephrectomy. The receptor set was obtained from a woman aged 70-85 years with renal cell carcinoma.

V usage is TRBV11-2 and J usage is TRBJ2-5; 10 nucleotides match TRBD2. Trimming removed 10 bases from V and 2 bases from J; junction bases left unmatched: 4. Germline V CDR1 and CDR2: SGHAT, FQNNGV. CDR3 length: 13 amino acids. The CDR3 loop reads CATSGGIQETQYF. In nucleotides, the CDR3 is TGTGCCACTAGCGGGGGAATACAAGAGACCCAGTACTTC.

This rearrangement joins TRBV6-1 to TRBJ1-2, with TRBD1 identical over 7 bases. Per germline, CDR1 MNHNS and CDR2 SASEGT. CDR3 length equals 16 residues. V lost 0 bases to trimming and J lost 4 bases; unmatched junction nucleotides: 8. In nucleotides, the CDR3 is TGTGCCAGCAGTGAAGCATTAACCGGGACAGTCTATGGCTACACCTTC. This encodes CASSEALTGTVYGYTF.

The V call is TRBV6-5, the J call TRBJ1-1; no definite D call. The CDR3 spans 12 residues. The germline V and J ends were trimmed by 5 bases and 3 bases, with 7 bases remaining between them. The germline gives CDR1 MNHEY, CDR2 SVGAGI. Here the CDR3 DNA reads TGTGCCAGCAGTGCGACTTACACTGAAGCTTTCTTT. Protein product: CASSATYTEAFF.

J is TRBJ2-3 and V is TRBV28, with TRBD2 as a possible D gene (6 bases). This CDR3 spans 16 amino acids. CDR1 and CDR2 (germline): MDHEN, SYDVKM. V lost 4 bases, J lost 0 bases, and 14 bases lay in between. CDR3 sequence (DNA): TGTGCCAGCAGTTCCCCCGGGACTTCAAGCACAGATACGCAGTATTTT. Translated, it gives CASSSPGTSSTDTQYF.

The chain recombines TRBV7-6 with TRBJ2-1, with D perhaps matching TRBD1 or TRBD2 (5 bases each). V was pared by 3 bases and J by 7 bases, with 19 bases between. The CDR3 totals 16 residues. Per germline, CDR1 SGHVS and CDR2 FNYEAQ. CDR3 nucleotides: TGTGCCAGCAGCTTTGGGGTTCCAGGGTGGGAGAATGAGCAGTTCTTC. Encoded protein: CASSFGVPGWENEQFF.

The chain carries TRBV21-1 and TRBJ2-7. TRBV21-1 is termed a pseudogene. The CDR3 sequence is 12 residues long. CDR3 nucleotides: TGTGCCAGCAGTATTCAATCCTACGAGCAGTACTTC. Its translation: CASSIQSYEQYF.

The gene calls are TRBV10-3 and TRBJ1-2; D not certain. The CDR3 spans 14 residues. The V end lost 6 bases, the J end lost 5 bases, and 16 bases lay between the germline ends. Germline lookup yields CDR1 ENHRY and CDR2 SYGVKD. CDR3: CAIRRDPPSYGYTF. The CDR3 DNA follows: TGTGCCATCAGGCGGGATCCTCCTTCATATGGCTACACCTTC.

V gene TRBV5-4 combines with J gene TRBJ2-3; 9 positions match TRBD2. CDR1 SGHNT and CDR2 YYREEE come from the germline V gene (reference sequence). With 0 bases clipped from V and 3 bases from J, the junction kept 2 bases outside the gene matches. The CDR3 spans 15 residues. CDR3 nucleotide sequence: TGTGCCAGCAGCTTGGGGCTAGCGGGGACAGATACGCAGTATTTT. Translated: CASSLGLAGTDTQYF. Supplemented by reference TRBV5-4 and TRBJ2-3, the full variable domain reads ETGVTQSPTHLIKTRGQQVTLRCSSQSGHNTVSWYQQALGQGPQFIFQYYREEENGRGNFPPRFSGLQFPNYSSELNVNALELDDSALYLCASSLGLAGTDTQYFGPGTRLTVL.

This clone was detected once. The V and J genes are TRBV9 and TRBJ2-5, with no clear D. Deletions cut 1 base from V and 3 bases from J, with 4 bases between. Germline V gives CDR1 SGDLS, CDR2 YYNGEE. This CDR3 region has 12 residues. The CDR3 protein is CASSVSEETQYF. CDR3 in DNA: TGTGCCAGCAGCGTATCGGAAGAGACCCAGTACTTC.

V usage is TRBV28 and J usage is TRBJ2-7, with TRBD1 matching 8 bases. The CDR3 loop spans 14 amino acids. The trim removed 5 bases at V and 3 bases at J, leaving 6 bases unmatched. CDR1 and CDR2 (germline): MDHEN, SYDVKM. The CDR3 nucleotides read TGTGCCAGCAGTGCCTCGGGACAGGTCTACGAGCAGTACTTC. It encodes CASSASGQVYEQYF. Together with reference TRBV28 and TRBJ2-7, the CDR3 gives the full variable domain: DVKVTQSSRYLVKRTGEKVFLECVQDMDHENMFWYRQDPGLGLRLIYFSYDVKMKEKGDIPEGYSVSREKKERFSLILESASTNQTSMYLCASSASGQVYEQYFGPGTRLTVT.

This chain connects TRBV19 to TRBJ1-1; D is undetermined. The V end was cut by 5 bases, the J end by 2 bases, with 18 bases between. This CDR3 is 16 amino acids long. Germline CDR1 reads LNHDA; CDR2 reads SQIVND (reference sequence). This CDR3 is CASSPPSGRRNTEAFF. The CDR3 region has the DNA TGTGCCAGTAGTCCACCATCCGGACGCAGAAACACTGAAGCTTTCTTT.

The chain couples TRBV11-3 to TRBJ1-4; the match to TRBD1 covers 8 bases. The germline V gene encodes CDR1 SGHNT and CDR2 YENEEA. V lost 5 bases to trimming and J lost 4 bases; unmatched junction nucleotides: 9. There are 16 residues in the CDR3. CDR3 bases: TGTGCCAGCAGCCCCTCCGGACAGGGAATTAATGAAAAACTGTTTTTT. It encodes CASSPSGQGINEKLFF.

The rearrangement uses TRBV2 and TRBJ2-3; 10 bases are shared with TRBD2. V dropped 7 bases and J dropped 9; count of bases not matched to a gene: 13. This CDR3 has 15 residues. From germline, CDR1 is SNHLY and CDR2 FYNNEI. CDR3 protein: CASKHGLAAQNTQYF. The CDR3 bases are TGTGCCAGCAAACACGGACTAGCGGCCCAGAACACGCAGTATTTT.

The genes are TRBV19 and TRBJ2-1; 10 nucleotides align to TRBD2. The CDR3 loop spans 16 amino acids. Germline trimming cut 5 bases from V and 1 base from J; bases unmatched to any gene: 5. Germline values: CDR1 LNHDA, CDR2 SQIVND (reference sequence). The CDR3 sequence: CASSPLSGGSYNEQFF. For the CDR3, the DNA is TGTGCCAGTAGTCCCCTTAGCGGGGGGTCCTACAATGAGCAGTTCTTC.